This is a list of T cell receptor beta chains from one sample in a study of T cells in Graves' hyperthyroidism and ophthalmopathy. From the multiplex PCR reads, TCRdb called clonotypes with MiXCR, one entry per CDR3 protein. The sample has more than 350,000 distinct CDR3 sequences, approximately 17% seen once; the top ten hold 34%. Sequencing input: blood. These receptors were collected from a woman aged 25-40 years with Graves' hyperthyroidism that later progressed to Graves' ophthalmopathy. CDR3s include the opening cysteine and the closing phenylalanine or tryptophan. The order of the fields is J gene, V gene, D gene, clone size, CDR3 protein, CDR3 DNA. A D gene is named only where the DNA matches it firmly. Part of the rows lack a size; the others show once, few, many or a class for expanded clones.

TRBJ2-2 TRBV25-1 TRBD2 few CASSDAGTGGTGELFF TGTGCCAGCAGTGACGCGGGCACGGGGGGCACCGGGGAGCTGTTTTTT
TRBJ1-2 TRBV12-3/TRBV12-4 . many CASSLGQHYGYTF TGTGCCAGCAGTTTAGGTCAGCACTATGGCTACACCTTC
TRBJ1-2 TRBV6-1 . many CASRRTSGGYGYTF TGTGCCAGCAGACGTACCAGCGGGGGCTATGGCTACACCTTC
TRBJ2-2 TRBV3-1 . . CASSQGTNTGELFF TGTGCCAGCAGCCAGGGGACGAACACCGGGGAGCTGTTTTTT
TRBJ2-7 TRBV6-1 . many CASRRVSEKYEQYF TGTGCCAGCAGAAGAGTCAGTGAAAAGTACGAGCAGTACTTC
TRBJ2-5 TRBV12-3/TRBV12-4 TRBD1 many CASRVRTGGRETQYF TGTGCCAGCAGGGTCCGGACAGGGGGGAGAGAGACCCAGTACTTC
TRBJ2-1 TRBV27 . many CASSEGYNEQFF TGTGCCAGCAGTGAGGGATACAATGAGCAGTTCTTC
TRBJ2-7 TRBV15 . few CATSRVGALGYEQYF TGTGCCACCAGCAGAGTCGGGGCTTTAGGCTACGAGCAGTACTTC
TRBJ2-3 TRBV7-2 . . CASRGGNAADTQYF TGTGCCAGCAGGGGCGGGAATGCAGCAGATACGCAGTATTTT
TRBJ1-4 TRBV5-1 . many CASSPGGSGEKLFF TGCGCCAGCAGCCCCGGGGGCTCGGGAGAAAAACTGTTTTTT
TRBJ1-2 TRBV29-1 . many CSVPDGPPDYGYTF TGCAGCGTCCCCGACGGACCTCCCGACTATGGCTACACCTTC
TRBJ2-7 TRBV10-3 . many CAISPGADYEQYF TGTGCCATCAGCCCCGGGGCGGACTACGAGCAGTACTTC
TRBJ2-1 TRBV5-8 . . CASSFYIYLYNEQFF TGTGCCAGCAGCTTTTACATTTACCTTTACAATGAGCAGTTCTTC
TRBJ2-5 TRBV28 . many CASGRPNRGETQYF TGTGCCAGCGGGAGGCCTAATAGGGGGGAGACCCAGTACTTC
TRBJ1-2 TRBV20-1 TRBD1 many CSAVIQQGAIDGYTF TGCAGTGCCGTTATACAACAGGGGGCTATCGATGGCTACACCTTC
TRBJ1-2 TRBV7-9 . . CASSFGRDGYTF TGTGCCAGCAGCTTCGGCAGGGACGGCTACACCTTC
TRBJ2-7 TRBV2 TRBD1 many CASSRNDVPGQTYEQYF TGTGCCAGCAGTCGCAATGACGTACCGGGACAGACCTACGAGCAGTACTTC
TRBJ1-4 TRBV5-1 TRBD1 few CASSGQGLNEKPFF TGCGCCAGCAGCGGACAGGGTCTGAATGAAAAACCGTTTTTT
TRBJ1-3 TRBV12-3/TRBV12-4 . many CASILGPYGNTIYF TGTGCCAGCATTTTAGGACCGTATGGAAACACCATATATTTT
TRBJ1-4 TRBV11-2 . many CASSLDSGLTNEKLFF TGTGCCAGCAGCTTAGATTCCGGGCTCACTAATGAAAAACTGTTTTTT
TRBJ2-5 TRBV5-1 . . CASSSQGQIQETQYF TGCGCCAGCAGCTCCCAAGGACAGATCCAAGAGACCCAGTACTTC
TRBJ1-2 TRBV7-2 TRBD1 . CASSQWTGGNYGYTF TGTGCCAGCAGCCAATGGACAGGGGGCAACTATGGCTACACCTTC
TRBJ1-1 TRBV19 . . CASSMRQGPLNTEAFF TGTGCCAGTAGTATGCGGCAGGGTCCCCTGAACACTGAAGCTTTCTTT
TRBJ1-6 TRBV19 . many CASSFGSLGSPLHF TGTGCCAGTAGTTTCGGTTCGCTCGGGTCACCCCTCCACTTT
TRBJ2-2 TRBV29-1 TRBD1 many CSVVGTVNTGELFF TGCAGCGTTGTAGGGACAGTGAACACCGGGGAGCTGTTTTTT